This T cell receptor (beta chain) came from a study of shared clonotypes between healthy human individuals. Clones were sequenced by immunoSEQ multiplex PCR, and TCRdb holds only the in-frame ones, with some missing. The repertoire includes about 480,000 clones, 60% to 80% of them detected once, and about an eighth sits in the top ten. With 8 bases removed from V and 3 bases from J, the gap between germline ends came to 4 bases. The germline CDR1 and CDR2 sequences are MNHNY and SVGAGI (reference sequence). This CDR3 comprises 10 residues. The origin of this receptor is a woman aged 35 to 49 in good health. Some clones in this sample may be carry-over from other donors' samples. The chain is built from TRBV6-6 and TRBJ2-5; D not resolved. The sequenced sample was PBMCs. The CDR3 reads CASGEETQYF. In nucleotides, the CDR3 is TGTGCCAGCGGTGAAGAGACCCAGTACTTC.